These 14 T cell receptor beta chains originate from one sample sequenced in a study of OX40 agonist ivuxolimab in advanced cancers. Measured with immunoSEQ multiplex PCR; TCRdb has only the in-frame clones, and not every one. The table records around 63,000 clones, more than 70% of them present only once. Sequencing used CD4+ or CD8+ T cells sorted from blood, obtained in a trial of the OX40 agonist ivuxolimab. These receptors came from an adult with an advanced solid tumor such as melanoma, head and neck, liver or kidney cancer.

The chain recombines TRBV15 with TRBJ2-3; D remains ambiguous. The V end lost 1 base, the J end lost 0 bases, and 5 bases lay between the germline ends. Germline CDR1 and CDR2: LNHNV and YYDKDF (reference sequence). This CDR3 region has 14 residues. CDR3 region: CATSRGQSTDTQYF. CDR3 nucleotides: TGTGCCACCAGCAGAGGACAAAGCACAGATACGCAGTATTTT.

The chain uses TRBV7-2 and TRBJ2-3; 7 nucleotides align to TRBD1. CDR1 is SGHTA, CDR2 FQGNSA, per germline. CDR3 length equals 14 residues. Trimming at V came to 1 base and at J to 4 bases, leaving 2 bases not matched to a gene. CDR3 coding DNA: TGTGCCAGCAGCTTAGGACAGGGAGCAGATACGCAGTATTTT. Protein: CASSLGQGADTQYF.

This clone was observed a few times. V and J are TRBV10-2 and TRBJ2-2; D is uncertain. The V end was cut by 10 bases, the J end by 1 base, with 22 bases between. Germline lookup yields CDR1 WSHSY and CDR2 SAAADI. The CDR3 has 17 amino acids. CDR3 sequence (DNA): TGCGCCACCAATGGAATACACACGATAAGGAACACCGGGGAGCTGTTTTTT. It specifies CATNGIHTIRNTGELFF.

The chain is built from TRBV2 and TRBJ2-3; TRBD1 matches 8 bases. Germline trimming cut 6 bases from V and 4 bases from J; bases unmatched to any gene: 12. The germline gives CDR1 SNHLY, CDR2 FYNNEI. The CDR3 totals 16 residues. The CDR3 loop is CASREGTGRFADTQYF. CDR3 bases: TGTGCCAGCAGGGAGGGGACAGGTCGTTTTGCAGATACGCAGTATTTT.

This clone has only one observation. This chain uses TRBV19 with TRBJ1-2; D is undetermined. Germline V gene sequence: CDR1 LNHDA, CDR2 SQIVND (reference sequence). V lost 1 base, J lost 7 bases, and 13 bases lay in between. The CDR3 covers 14 residues. The CDR3 is CASSIAPLTGGYTF. The CDR3 bases are TGTGCCAGTAGTATAGCCCCGTTAACCGGTGGCTACACCTTC.

The CDR3 protein is CASRGSNQPQHF. In DNA, the CDR3 is TGTGCCAGCCGAGGGTCCAATCAGCCCCAGCATTTT. The J gene is TRBJ1-5, the V gene TRBV6-5; D is uncertain. The V gene's germline CDR1 is MNHEY and CDR2 SVGAGI. Trimming cost V 8 bases and J 3 bases, with 8 bases left between them. The CDR3 extends over 12 amino acids.

This clone was picked up one time. This rearrangement joins TRBV6-1 to TRBJ1-6; D is unclear. This CDR3 is built from 14 residues. The ends were cut back, 5 bases at V and 10 bases at J, with 15 bases in the middle. CDR1 and CDR2 (germline): MNHNS, SASEGT. CDR3 protein: CASSTTGNRSPLHF. CDR3 sequence (DNA): TGTGCCAGCAGTACCACGGGGAACCGGTCACCCCTCCACTTT.

This clone came up a few times. This specimen includes other DNA sequences encoding the same CDR3. The rearrangement joins TRBV5-1 to TRBJ1-1; maybe TRBD1 (5 bases). Trimming removed 4 bases at V and 6 bases at J, with 19 bases between. Germline V gene lookup returns CDR1 SGHRS and CDR2 YFSETQ. The CDR3 totals 15 residues. CDR3 nucleotides: TGCGCCAGCAGCCTGCGGACGGGGGGTGACGCTGAAGCTTTCTTT. This encodes CASSLRTGGDAEAFF.

The chain couples TRBV6-1 to TRBJ2-6, with D uncertain. The CDR3 loop spans 17 amino acids. V dropped 0 bases and J dropped 0 bases, with 9 bases sitting between them. Germline CDR1 MNHNS, CDR2 SASEGT. The CDR3 sequence is CASSEAYAVSGANVLTF. As DNA, the CDR3 is TGTGCCAGCAGTGAAGCTTATGCGGTCTCTGGGGCCAACGTCCTGACTTTC.

The V and J genes are TRBV7-9 and TRBJ1-1, with D possibly TRBD1 on 5 matching bases. The CDR3 contains 13 residues. Germline assignment: CDR1 SEHNR and CDR2 FQNEAQ (reference sequence). V gave up 6 bases and J gave up 1 base, with 9 bases separating them. This CDR3 reads CASRFTGNTEAFF. The DNA of the CDR3 is TGTGCCAGCAGATTTACAGGGAACACTGAAGCTTTCTTT.

The rearrangement links TRBV6-5 to TRBJ1-2; a possible D gene is TRBD1 (5 bases). This CDR3 region has 13 residues. Trimming removed 6 bases at V and 2 bases at J, with 10 bases between. Germline assignment: CDR1 MNHEY and CDR2 SVGAGI. Here the CDR3 reads CASRMTVNYGYTF. CDR3 nucleotide sequence: TGTGCCAGCAGGATGACAGTGAACTATGGCTACACCTTC.

The chain links TRBV27 to TRBJ1-1, with D uncertain. V was pared by 6 bases and J by 2 bases, with 10 bases between. There are 13 residues in the CDR3. Germline loops: CDR1 MNHEY, CDR2 SMNVEV (reference sequence). The CDR3 bases are TGTGCCAGCAGGGACCCGGGTAACACTGAAGCTTTCTTT. Translation: CASRDPGNTEAFF.

This rearrangement joins TRBV2 to TRBJ1-6, with D possibly TRBD1 on 5 matching bases. The CDR3 extends over 16 amino acids. Germline CDR1 SNHLY, CDR2 FYNNEI. Between the trimmed V and J ends, which lost 4 bases and 6 bases, there was a span of 16 bases. The CDR3 nucleotides read TGTGCCAGCAGTGTGACAGCTCGTCCCTCTAATTCACCCCTCCACTTT. This encodes CASSVTARPSNSPLHF. The variable domain in full, completed from reference TRBV2 and TRBJ1-6, reads EPEVTQTPSHQVTQMGQEVILRCVPISNHLYFYWYRQILGQKVEFLVSFYNNEISEKSEIFDDQFSVERPDGSNFTLKIRSTKLEDSAMYFCASSVTARPSNSPLHFGNGTRLTVT.

The chain recombines TRBV6-5 with TRBJ1-3; D remains unclear. Germline-derived CDR1 and CDR2 are MNHEY and SVGAGI. This CDR3 is 13 amino acids long. V lost 4 bases to trimming and J lost 0 bases, with 4 bases between them. Here the CDR3 DNA reads TGTGCCAGCAGTTCGAACTCTGGAAACACCATATATTTT. Translated: CASSSNSGNTIYF.